One and the same sample provided the 22 T cell receptor beta chains below, sequenced in a study of response to subunit inactivated influenza vaccine. TCRdb independently ran MiXCR on the RT-PCR reads; one entry per CDR3 protein. The profile covers around 480,000 distinct CDR3 sequences, with about 15% appearing a single time and roughly 3% taken by the ten largest. Source: CD4+ T cells sorted from PBMCs, taken around 25 months after vaccination. These receptors all come from a man in his fifties or sixties who received an inactivated influenza vaccine.

Only a few counts were recorded for this clonotype. This rearrangement joins TRBV5-5 to TRBJ2-2; 8 bases map to TRBD1. The ends lost 7 bases at V and 1 base at J; junction bases unmatched: 6. The germline gives CDR1 SGHKS, CDR2 YYEKEE (reference sequence). CDR3 length equals 15 residues. Written as DNA, the CDR3 is TGTGCCAGCGAACAGGGGGTGGGGAACACCGGGGAGCTGTTTTTT. Protein sequence: CASEQGVGNTGELFF.

The chain links TRBV29-1 to TRBJ1-2; 7 nucleotides line up with TRBD1. Germline V gives CDR1 SQVTM, CDR2 ANQGSEA. V dropped 0 bases and J dropped 4; count of bases not matched to a gene: 8. The CDR3 is 15 amino acids. The CDR3 DNA reads TGCAGCGTTGAAGACGGGACAGCCCTCGGCTATGGCTACACCTTC. Residues: CSVEDGTALGYGYTF.

This clonotype has just a few counts. CDR3 coding DNA: TGCAGCGTGGGACAGGGTTCGGGTGAGCAGTACTTC. It specifies CSVGQGSGEQYF. The chain links TRBV29-1 to TRBJ2-7, with 9 bases matching TRBD1. CDR1 SQVTM and CDR2 ANQGSEA come from the germline V gene. V dropped 6 bases and J dropped 7; count of bases not matched to a gene: 7. The CDR3 sequence is 12 residues long.

V and J are TRBV7-2 and TRBJ1-4, with a possible D match to TRBD1 (6 bases). This CDR3 is 15 amino acids long. Germline V gene data show CDR1 as SGHTA and CDR2 as FQGNSA. V was shortened by 3 bases and J by 5 bases, with 13 bases between the two germline ends. CDR3 nucleotide sequence: TGTGCCAGCAGCTTCGCAGGGGTAGGGAATGAAAAACTGTTTTTT. Residues: CASSFAGVGNEKLFF.

The chain is built from TRBV20-1 and TRBJ1-1, with a possible D match to TRBD1 (5 bases). Per the germline V gene, CDR1 is DFQATT and CDR2 is SNEGSKA (reference sequence). The V gene lost 6 bases and the J gene lost 0 bases, with 14 bases spanning the gap. CDR3 length: 14 amino acids. The CDR3 region has the DNA TGCAGTGCGAGCCGACAGATGATGAACACTGAAGCTTTCTTT. Translation: CSASRQMMNTEAFF.

In its sample, this clonotype was seen a few times. The V and J genes are TRBV29-1 and TRBJ2-3; no clear D gene. The CDR3 consists of 11 residues. Germline V gene lookup returns CDR1 SQVTM and CDR2 ANQGSEA. V was clipped by 7 bases and J by 4 bases, with 9 bases between them. CDR3 sequence (DNA): TGCAGCGGTGACTTAGCAGATACGCAGTATTTT. Its protein is CSGDLADTQYF.

This chain uses TRBV7-2 with TRBJ2-7; no firm D call. Germline CDR1 reads SGHTA; CDR2 reads FQGNSA. V was trimmed by 1 base and J by 2 bases, leaving 9 bases between them. CDR3 length: 14 amino acids. The CDR3 reads CASSLGPITYEQYF. Written as DNA, the CDR3 is TGTGCCAGCAGCTTAGGCCCGATCACCTACGAGCAGTACTTC.

This clonotype occurred many times. The V call is TRBV12-3 or TRBV12-4, the J call TRBJ2-2; D gene unclear. This CDR3 is 14 amino acids long. V was trimmed by 2 bases and J by 5 bases, leaving 9 bases between them. This chain's CDR3 is CASSLPSVTGELFF. The CDR3 nucleotides read TGTGCCAGCAGTTTACCGTCGGTTACCGGGGAGCTGTTTTTT.

The chain uses TRBV4-2 and TRBJ1-2; the D is unclear. From germline, CDR1 is LGHNA and CDR2 YNFKEQ. The length of the CDR3 is 13 residues. The V and J ends lost 1 base and 3 bases respectively, with 6 bases between them. Here the CDR3 DNA reads TGTGCCAGCAGCCAAGGAAGACACTATGGCTACACCTTC. Amino acids: CASSQGRHYGYTF.

The chain carries TRBV2 and TRBJ2-1, with TRBD2 identical over 7 bases. Germline assignment: CDR1 SNHLY and CDR2 FYNNEI. V was pared by 6 bases and J by 12 bases, with 2 bases of the junction left unmatched. CDR3 length: 10 amino acids. CDR3 loop: CASRGGRQFF. DNA of the CDR3: TGTGCCAGCAGGGGGGGGAGGCAGTTCTTC.

This clonotype was counted only a few times. The rearrangement uses TRBV29-1 and TRBJ2-3; the match to TRBD2 covers 16 bases. The CDR3 consists of 17 residues. Trimming at V came to 4 bases and at J to 2 bases, leaving 6 bases not matched to a gene. CDR1 and CDR2 (germline): SQVTM, ANQGSEA. CDR3 in DNA: TGCAGCGTTGGCGGGACTAGCGGGAGGGCATCCACAGATACGCAGTATTTT. It codes for CSVGGTSGRASTDTQYF.

This clonotype was seen a few times. The V gene is TRBV24-1, the J gene TRBJ2-5; D ambiguous. Germline values: CDR1 KGHDR, CDR2 SFDVKD. With 6 bases removed from V and 5 bases from J, the gap between germline ends came to 9 bases. There are 12 residues in the CDR3. The CDR3 region is CATSNGPETQYF. The CDR3 DNA follows: TGTGCCACCAGTAACGGGCCGGAGACCCAGTACTTC.

This clonotype was detected only a few times. The V call is TRBV2, the J call TRBJ2-7; D is unclear. Germline CDR1 SNHLY, CDR2 FYNNEI. CDR3 length equals 14 residues. The V end lost 3 bases, the J end lost 0 bases, and 9 bases lay between the germline ends. CDR3 bases: TGTGCCAGCAGTGAGGCGGTCAGCTCCTACGAGCAGTACTTC. Its protein product is CASSEAVSSYEQYF. Using reference TRBV2 and TRBJ2-7 for the parts outside the CDR3, the full variable domain is EPEVTQTPSHQVTQMGQEVILRCVPISNHLYFYWYRQILGQKVEFLVSFYNNEISEKSEIFDDQFSVERPDGSNFTLKIRSTKLEDSAMYFCASSEAVSSYEQYFGPGTRLTVT.

The chain employs TRBV28 and TRBJ2-1; 8 nucleotides match TRBD2. The CDR3 runs to 14 residues. V dropped 10 bases and J dropped 1; count of bases not matched to a gene: 6. The germline gives CDR1 MDHEN, CDR2 SYDVKM. CDR3: CATSGGPSYNEQFF. DNA of the CDR3: TGTGCCACTTCGGGAGGGCCGTCCTACAATGAGCAGTTCTTC.

The genes are TRBV29-1 and TRBJ2-5, with D possibly being TRBD2 (6 bases). The germline V gene encodes CDR1 SQVTM and CDR2 ANQGSEA. V lost 5 bases to trimming and J lost 5 bases, with 15 bases between them. This CDR3 spans 13 amino acids. CDR3 coding DNA: TGCAGCGTTACTGACGGGGGTTGGGAGACCCAGTACTTC. Translating gives CSVTDGGWETQYF.

The genes are TRBV6-2 or TRBV6-3 and TRBJ2-7; tentative D call: TRBD1 (6 bases). The V end was cut by 6 bases, the J end by 2 bases, with 8 bases between. Germline V CDR1 and CDR2: MNHEY, SVGEGT. The length of the CDR3 is 12 residues. CDR3 sequence: CASRTGPYEQYF. The CDR3 DNA sequence: TGTGCCAGCAGGACAGGCCCCTACGAGCAGTACTTC.

This clonotype was picked up a small number of times. The CDR3 reads CASSLVGGTNTEAFF. CDR3 DNA sequence: TGTGCCAGCAGCTTAGTGGGGGGCACGAACACTGAAGCTTTCTTT. The V call is TRBV7-2, the J call TRBJ1-1, with D possibly matching TRBD1 (6 bases). V was pared by 1 base and J by 1 base, with 10 bases between. Germline V CDR1 and CDR2: SGHTA, FQGNSA. The CDR3 loop spans 15 amino acids. Complete variable domain (other parts from reference TRBV7-2 and TRBJ1-1): GAGVSQSPSNKVTEKGKDVELRCDPISGHTALYWYRQSLGQGLEFLIYFQGNSAPDKSGLPSDRFSAERTGGSVSTLTIQRTQQEDSAVYLCASSLVGGTNTEAFFGQGTRLTVV.

The chain uses TRBV12-3 or TRBV12-4 and TRBJ1-5; no definite D call. V was cut by 3 bases and J by 7 bases, with 10 bases left in between. This CDR3 is built from 13 residues. The CDR3 region has the DNA TGTGCCAGCAGTTTGACGGACGGGCAGCCCCAGCATTTT. This codes for CASSLTDGQPQHF.

This clonotype was seen a few times. The CDR3 bases are TGCGCCAGCAGCGGACGCCCAGGAACTAATGAAAAACTGTTTTTT. It codes for CASSGRPGTNEKLFF. The rearrangement uses TRBV5-1 and TRBJ1-4; D is ambiguous. Germline CDR1 SGHRS, CDR2 YFSETQ. This CDR3 has 15 residues. Between the trimmed V and J ends, which lost 4 bases and 1 base, there was a span of 11 bases. Full variable domain (missing parts from reference TRBV5-1 and TRBJ1-4): KAGVTQTPRYLIKTRGQQVTLSCSPISGHRSVSWYQQTPGQGLQFLFEYFSETQRNKGNFPGRFSGRQFSNSRSEMNVSTLELGDSALYLCASSGRPGTNEKLFFGSGTQLSVL.

A few counts support this clonotype. V gene TRBV4-3 combines with J gene TRBJ1-2; D is unclear. The CDR3 spans 13 residues. Germline V CDR1 and CDR2: LGHNA, YSLEER. Trimming cost V 3 bases and J 7 bases, with 12 bases left between them. CDR3 loop: CASSHQVEGGYTF. CDR3 nucleotides: TGCGCCAGCAGCCACCAGGTGGAGGGTGGCTACACCTTC.

This clonotype was picked up a small number of times. The rearrangement links TRBV12-3 or TRBV12-4 to TRBJ2-5; no firm D call. The CDR3 is made up of 13 amino acids. V lost 6 bases and J lost 12, with 20 bases in between. The CDR3 DNA sequence: TGTGCCAGCAGGACGGACCGCCCAGGAGCCAAGTACTTC. It encodes CASRTDRPGAKYF.

This clonotype has a count of ten or more. The chain is built from TRBV12-3 or TRBV12-4 and TRBJ2-1; D gene unclear. Trimming took off 3 bases at V and 7 bases at J, with 7 bases between the two ends. This CDR3 spans 12 amino acids. The CDR3 DNA reads as TGTGCCAGCAGTTTGAGCCGGAATGAGCAGTTCTTC. This encodes CASSLSRNEQFF.